These 27 T cell receptor beta chains share one sample of origin, sequenced in a study of blood T cells in healthy people across ages. Sample-barcoded 5' priming and a J-beta primer mix drove a second PCR of 7 to 11 cycles. MiXCR, run by TCRdb on the 5' RACE reads, gives a single entry per CDR3 protein. The table records some 940,000 distinct CDR3 sequences, about 28% of them present only once. The same sample was also studied in work on T cells of mothers and their children.

Sequencing was performed on blood. These receptors originate from a woman aged 40 to 50 in good health.

Only a few counts were recorded for this clonotype. This chain connects TRBV20-1 to TRBJ2-7; D is uncertain. Germline lookup yields CDR1 DFQATT and CDR2 SNEGSKA (reference sequence). The CDR3 is 14 residues long. The V end lost 4 bases, the J end lost 0 bases, and 13 bases lay between the germline ends. CDR3 protein: CSATGIADSYEQYF. The CDR3 DNA reads TGCAGTGCTACTGGGATAGCTGACTCCTACGAGCAGTACTTC.

The sample holds a few counts of this clonotype. This chain joins TRBV12-3 or TRBV12-4 and TRBJ2-3; 8 positions match TRBD2. V lost 5 bases to trimming and J lost 11 bases; unmatched junction nucleotides: 6. This CDR3 region has 12 residues. The CDR3 DNA reads TGTGCCAGCAGTACCCGGACTAGCTGGCAGTATTTT. This encodes CASSTRTSWQYF.

The chain carries TRBV5-1 and TRBJ2-5; 8 bases fit TRBD1. The germline gives CDR1 SGHRS, CDR2 YFSETQ. The V and J ends lost 4 bases and 2 bases, in that order; junction bases with no gene match: 10. The CDR3 loop spans 16 amino acids. For the CDR3, the DNA is TGCGCCAGCAGCGGCACCGGGACAGGCATTCAAGAGACCCAGTACTTC. Residues: CASSGTGTGIQETQYF.

About this clonotype itself: A much bigger clone sits one base away, suggesting this may be a read error. The chain carries TRBV4-3 and TRBJ1-2; weak D call: TRBD1 (5 bases). The CDR3 loop spans 14 amino acids. In germline, CDR1 is LGHNA, CDR2 YSLEER. The CDR3 nucleotides read TGCGCCAGCAGCCAAGTCGGGACTGTCTATGGCTGCACCTTC. It encodes CASSQVGTVYGCTF.

This sequence joins TRBV24-1 and TRBJ2-7, with D perhaps TRBD1 or TRBD2 (7 bases each). This CDR3 spans 16 amino acids. The V end lost 1 base, the J end lost 3 bases, and 15 bases lay between the germline ends. Germline CDR1 KGHDR, CDR2 SFDVKD. The CDR3 nucleotides are TGTGCCACCAGTGATTTTCGACAGGGCGGGAGCTACGAGCAGTACTTC. Encoded protein: CATSDFRQGGSYEQYF.

In its sample, this clonotype was seen a few times. The CDR3 spells CASSAGTGARPEKLFF. CDR3 DNA: TGCGCCAGCAGCGCCGGGACAGGGGCGCGCCCGGAAAAACTGTTTTTT. The rearrangement links TRBV5-1 to TRBJ1-4; TRBD1 matches 10 bases. Trimming cost V 4 bases and J 8 bases; bases outside gene matches: 11. The CDR3 spans 16 residues. Germline V gives CDR1 SGHRS, CDR2 YFSETQ. The entire variable domain, with the rest obtained from reference TRBV5-1 and TRBJ1-4, is as follows: KAGVTQTPRYLIKTRGQQVTLSCSPISGHRSVSWYQQTPGQGLQFLFEYFSETQRNKGNFPGRFSGRQFSNSRSEMNVSTLELGDSALYLCASSAGTGARPEKLFFGSGTQLSVL.

Written as DNA, the CDR3 is TGTGCCAGCAGTTCCCTCCGGGACAGAGACGAGCAGTACTTC. Translation gives CASSSLRDRDEQYF. J is TRBJ2-7 and V is TRBV28; TRBD1 matches 7 bases. Per germline, CDR1 MDHEN and CDR2 SYDVKM. J lost 5 bases, V lost 4 bases, and 8 bases had no gene match. This CDR3 contains 14 residues.

There are a few counts of this clonotype. The chain couples TRBV7-3 to TRBJ2-5; D gene uncertain. Trimming pared 1 base from V and 11 bases from J, leaving 14 bases between. Germline V gene lookup returns CDR1 SGHTA and CDR2 FQGTGA. The CDR3 has 13 residues. CDR3 DNA: TGTGCCAGCAGCTTAATTTGTGCAGATACGCAGTACTTC. Residues: CASSLICADTQYF.

This clonotype was found many times. This sequence joins TRBV30 and TRBJ1-2; D is ambiguous. The CDR3 sequence is 11 residues long. Germline V CDR1 and CDR2: GTSNPN, SVGIG (reference sequence). Between the trimmed V and J ends, which lost 5 bases and 9 bases, there was a span of 13 bases. In DNA, the CDR3 is TGTGCCTGGGGAGGTTGGAGGAGCTACACCTTC. Its protein is CAWGGWRSYTF.

The chain is built from TRBV5-8 and TRBJ1-5; TRBD1 aligns across 7 bases. Germline CDR1 is SGHTS and CDR2 is YDEGEE. The CDR3 runs to 16 residues. The junction had 7 bases not matched to a gene; V was cut back by 2 bases and J by 2 bases. In DNA form, the CDR3 reads TGTGCCAGCAGCTTTAACAGGGGAATGGGCAATCAGCCCCAGCATTTT. This codes for CASSFNRGMGNQPQHF.

The V call is TRBV5-1, the J call TRBJ2-1, with D unclear. With 0 bases removed from V and 5 bases from J, the gap between germline ends came to 9 bases. Germline CDR1 is SGHRS and CDR2 is YFSETQ. This CDR3 comprises 14 residues. This CDR3 reads CASSLEVLNNEQFF. CDR3 DNA: TGCGCCAGCAGCTTGGAGGTTCTGAACAATGAGCAGTTCTTC.

This clonotype was seen at least ten times. The rearrangement links TRBV3-1 to TRBJ2-7; D unclear. CDR3 length equals 12 residues. V gave up 5 bases and J gave up 2 bases, with 7 bases separating them. CDR1 is LGHDT and CDR2 is YNNKEL in the germline V gene (reference sequence). The CDR3 region is CASSRATYEQYF. The CDR3 DNA sequence: TGTGCCAGCAGCAGAGCTACCTACGAGCAGTACTTC.

J is TRBJ2-2 and V is TRBV4-1; D perhaps matches TRBD2 (5 bases). V lost 3 bases and J lost 4, with 12 bases in between. This CDR3 has 15 residues. Germline-derived CDR1 and CDR2 are MGHRA and YSYEKL. In nucleotides, the CDR3 is TGCGCCAGCAGCCACGGACGGGGAATCACCGGGGAGCTGTTTTTT. This gives the protein CASSHGRGITGELFF.

At least ten counts were recorded for this clonotype. This chain uses TRBV4-1 with TRBJ2-1; weak D call: TRBD1 (6 bases). Germline assignment: CDR1 MGHRA and CDR2 YSYEKL. V lost 3 bases and J 0 bases, leaving 12 bases between the germline ends. The CDR3 has 16 residues. CDR3 in DNA: TGCGCCAGCAGCCAGGGGACAACGAGCTCCTACAATGAGCAGTTCTTC. As protein: CASSQGTTSSYNEQFF.

A few counts support this clonotype. The chain couples TRBV28 to TRBJ1-2; D uncertain. The CDR3 loop spans 14 amino acids. Trimming shortened V by 4 bases and J by 2 bases, and 11 bases separated the two germline ends. Per the germline V gene, CDR1 is MDHEN and CDR2 is SYDVKM. Written as DNA, the CDR3 is TGTGCCAGCAGTTCGCCAGGATCGAACTATGGCTACACCTTC. Its protein is CASSSPGSNYGYTF.

In its sample, this clonotype was seen a few times. The V gene is TRBV7-9, the J gene TRBJ1-3; 7 bases match TRBD1. From germline, CDR1 is SEHNR and CDR2 FQNEAQ (reference sequence). Unmatched junction bases numbered 9, after V lost 7 bases and J lost 0 bases. The CDR3 runs to 16 residues. Written as DNA, the CDR3 is TGTGCCAGCACTCACAGGGGTTCTACCTCTGGAAACACCATATATTTT. Translated: CASTHRGSTSGNTIYF.

The V call is TRBV11-1, the J call TRBJ2-1, with TRBD1 matching over 10 bases. Germline V gene data show CDR1 as SGHAT and CDR2 as FQDESV (reference sequence). The CDR3 length is 13 residues. The V and J ends lost 5 bases and 13 bases, in that order; junction bases with no gene match: 8. The CDR3 sequence is CASSGTGDWTQFF. In DNA form, the CDR3 reads TGTGCCAGCAGCGGGACAGGGGATTGGACCCAGTTCTTC.

The rearrangement joins TRBV28 to TRBJ2-3, with 12 positions matching TRBD2. The V gene's germline CDR1 is MDHEN and CDR2 SYDVKM. V shed 4 bases, J shed 2 bases, and the junction held 10 bases outside the gene matches. This CDR3 is built from 18 residues. DNA for the CDR3: TGTGCCAGCAGTTCACCTTCCACTAGCGGGGGGTCCACAGATACGCAGTATTTT. Translated: CASSSPSTSGGSTDTQYF.

The chain carries TRBV18 and TRBJ2-5, with 8 nucleotides matching TRBD1. The CDR3 runs 14 residues. With 6 bases clipped from V and 2 bases from J, the junction kept 5 bases outside the gene matches. Germline CDR1 and CDR2: KGHSH and LQKENI. The CDR3 coding sequence is TGTGCCAGCTCGGAGAGGACAGGGCAAGAGACCCAGTACTTC. Translated, it gives CASSERTGQETQYF.

Notes on this clonotype: At one boundary the junction diverges from the germline segment, which might be a read error. The chain carries TRBV7-3 and TRBJ1-4, with D possibly matching TRBD1 (6 bases). The length of the CDR3 is 16 residues. The germline V gene has CDR1 SGHTA and CDR2 FQGTGA. Here the CDR3 DNA reads TGTGCCAGCAGCTTACAGGGGATCAATCCGGATGAAAAACGGTTTTTT. Amino acids: CASSLQGINPDEKRFF.

This chain links TRBV7-9 with TRBJ1-2, with D perhaps matching TRBD1 (5 bases). CDR1 is SEHNR and CDR2 is FQNEAQ in the germline V gene (reference sequence). The CDR3 spans 13 residues. V dropped 6 bases and J dropped 5 bases, with 13 bases sitting between them. The CDR3 loop reads CASRPGILYGYTF. CDR3 sequence (DNA): TGTGCCAGCAGACCAGGGATTTTATATGGCTACACCTTC.

The sample holds a few counts of this clonotype. The chain carries TRBV28 and TRBJ1-4; 10 nucleotides agree with TRBD1. The CDR3 length is 15 residues. Losses at the gene ends were 5 bases for V and 6 bases for J; bases not matched to a gene: 6. Germline lookup yields CDR1 MDHEN and CDR2 SYDVKM. The CDR3 loop reads CASSAPGTGDEKLFF. Written as DNA, the CDR3 is TGTGCCAGCAGTGCCCCCGGGACAGGGGATGAAAAACTGTTTTTT.

This clonotype was seen a few times. The chain recombines TRBV7-8 with TRBJ1-1; no clear D. The CDR3 is 13 residues long. Germline CDR1 is SGHVS and CDR2 is FQNEAQ. Trimming cost V 2 bases and J 1 base, with 5 bases left between them. Here the CDR3 reads CASSLQSNTEAFF. For the CDR3, the DNA is TGTGCCAGCAGCTTACAGTCGAACACTGAAGCTTTCTTT.

This clonotype was counted between two and nine times. The V call is TRBV27, the J call TRBJ1-1, with a tentative D call TRBD1 (6 bases). Deletions cut 4 bases from V and 1 base from J, with 10 bases between. CDR3 length: 14 residues. Looked up from germline, CDR1 is MNHEY and CDR2 is SMNVEV (reference sequence). CDR3 DNA: TGTGCCAGCAGTTCCCGGGGGGCGAACACTGAAGCTTTCTTT. Protein: CASSSRGANTEAFF.

The rearrangement joins TRBV2 to TRBJ2-7, with 9 positions matching TRBD1. The CDR3 is made up of 14 amino acids. Germline lookup yields CDR1 SNHLY and CDR2 FYNNEI. With V trimmed by 2 bases and J by 2 bases, 1 base remained unmatched. The CDR3 sequence is CASSERTGAYEQYF. The CDR3 region has the DNA TGTGCCAGCAGTGAACGGACAGGGGCCTACGAGCAGTACTTC.

The chain combines TRBV5-1 with TRBJ1-1; 7 bases map to TRBD1. The V gene's germline CDR1 is SGHRS and CDR2 YFSETQ. V dropped 7 bases and J dropped 11; count of bases not matched to a gene: 14. This CDR3 has 13 residues. This CDR3 is CASSRGGSRRAFF. CDR3 bases: TGCGCCAGCTCCCGAGGGGGCAGTCGGAGGGCTTTCTTT. The full variable domain, completed using reference TRBV5-1 and TRBJ1-1, is KAGVTQTPRYLIKTRGQQVTLSCSPISGHRSVSWYQQTPGQGLQFLFEYFSETQRNKGNFPGRFSGRQFSNSRSEMNVSTLELGDSALYLCASSRGGSRRAFFGQGTRLTVV.

This clonotype is a singleton in its sample. This CDR3 fails to terminate in the conserved phenylalanine or tryptophan, so it likely reflects a read error. The rearrangement links TRBV5-4 to TRBJ2-1; D call uncertain. Per the germline V gene, CDR1 is SGHNT and CDR2 is YYREEE (reference sequence). The CDR3 totals 13 residues. Trimming removed 6 bases at V and 5 bases at J, with 12 bases between. CDR3 nucleotides: TGTGCCAGCAAACTGGGCCGTGACAATGAGCAGTTCTGC. This gives the protein CASKLGRDNEQFC.